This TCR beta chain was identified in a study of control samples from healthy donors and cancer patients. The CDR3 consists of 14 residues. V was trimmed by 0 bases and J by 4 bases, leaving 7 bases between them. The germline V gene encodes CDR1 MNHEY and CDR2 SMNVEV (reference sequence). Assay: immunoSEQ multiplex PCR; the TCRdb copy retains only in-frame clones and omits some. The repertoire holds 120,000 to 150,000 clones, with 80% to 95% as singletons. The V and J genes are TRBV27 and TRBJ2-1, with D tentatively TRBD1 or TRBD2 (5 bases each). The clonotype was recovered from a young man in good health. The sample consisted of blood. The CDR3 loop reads CASSLSGPYNEQFF. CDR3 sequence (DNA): TGTGCCAGCAGTTTATCGGGACCTTACAATGAGCAGTTCTTC.